This TCR beta chain was recorded in a study of T-cell reconstitution after alpha-beta-depleted transplantation in children. The V end lost 10 bases, the J end lost 0 bases, and 13 bases lay between the germline ends. The CDR3 runs 14 residues. This sample's TCRbeta library carried unique molecular identifier barcodes. TCRdb re-called the PCR reads with MiXCR, one entry per CDR3 protein. This sample carries 640,000 or so distinct CDR3 sequences, 15% to 20% of them seen once, and the ten largest clones take approximately 1%. This clonotype was counted at least ten times. The V and J genes are TRBV12-3 or TRBV12-4 and TRBJ2-1; possibly TRBD2 for D (6 bases). Here the sequenced sample was PBMCs from the stem cell graft donor, taken from the stem cell graft. The origin of this receptor is a human donor who donated a stem cell graft to a child with acute myeloid leukemia. This chain's CDR3 is CANSVGGSYNEQFF. DNA for the CDR3: TGTGCCAACTCGGTGGGGGGCTCCTACAATGAGCAGTTCTTC.